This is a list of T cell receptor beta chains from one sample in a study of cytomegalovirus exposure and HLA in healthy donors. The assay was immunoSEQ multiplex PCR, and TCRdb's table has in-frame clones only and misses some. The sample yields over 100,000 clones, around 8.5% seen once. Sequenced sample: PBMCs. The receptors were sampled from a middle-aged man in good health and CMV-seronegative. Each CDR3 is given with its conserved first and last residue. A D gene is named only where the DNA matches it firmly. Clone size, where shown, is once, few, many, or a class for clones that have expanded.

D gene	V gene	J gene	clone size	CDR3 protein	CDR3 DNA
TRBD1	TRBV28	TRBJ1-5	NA	CASSLGRQGHQPQHF	TGTGCCAGCAGTTTAGGGAGACAGGGTCATCAGCCCCAGCATTTT
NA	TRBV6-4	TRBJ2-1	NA	CASSAGTPYNEQFF	TGTGCCAGCAGCGCCGGGACACCCTACAATGAGCAGTTCTTC
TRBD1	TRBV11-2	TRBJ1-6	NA	CASRSVDRGANSPLHF	TGTGCCAGCAGAAGCGTGGACAGGGGGGCTAATTCACCCCTCCACTTT
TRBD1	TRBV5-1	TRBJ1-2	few	CASSDRDRGLYGYTF	TGCGCCAGCAGCGACCGGGACAGGGGTCTCTATGGCTACACCTTC
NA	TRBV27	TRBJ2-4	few	CASRPAVAKNIQYF	TGTGCCAGCAGACCCGCGGTAGCCAAAAACATTCAGTACTTC
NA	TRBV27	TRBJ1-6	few	CASSLSISGNSPLHF	TGTGCCAGCAGTTTATCGATAAGCGGTAATTCACCCCTCCACTTT
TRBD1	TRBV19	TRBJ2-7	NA	CASSLGDRGAYEQYF	TGTGCCAGTAGTCTCGGGGACAGGGGAGCCTACGAGCAGTACTTC
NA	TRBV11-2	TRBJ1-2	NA	CASSLGGRVYGYTF	TGTGCCAGCAGTCTCGGGGGGCGCGTCTATGGCTACACCTTC
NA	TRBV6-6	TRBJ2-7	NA	CASSLATDLSYEQYF	TGTGCCAGCAGTTTGGCGACAGACCTCTCCTACGAGCAGTACTTC
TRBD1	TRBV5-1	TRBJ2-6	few	CASSLAPGQVFSGANVLTF	TGCGCCAGCAGCTTGGCCCCGGGACAGGTTTTCTCTGGGGCCAACGTCCTGACTTTC
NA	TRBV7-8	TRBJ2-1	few	CASSLRLASYNEQFF	TGTGCCAGCAGCTTAAGACTTGCTTCCTACAATGAGCAGTTCTTC
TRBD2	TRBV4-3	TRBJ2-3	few	CASSQASGGAADTQYF	TGCGCCAGCAGCCAGGCTAGCGGGGGGGCTGCAGATACGCAGTATTTT
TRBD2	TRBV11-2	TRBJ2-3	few	CASSQRGAFTDTQYF	TGTGCCAGCAGCCAGCGGGGGGCTTTCACAGATACGCAGTATTTT
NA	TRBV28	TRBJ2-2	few	CASRTTGLGTGELFF	TGTGCCAGCAGGACTACAGGGTTAGGAACCGGGGAGCTGTTTTTT
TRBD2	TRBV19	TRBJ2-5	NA	CASRPTPGLAGFQETQYF	TGTGCCAGTAGACCTACCCCGGGACTAGCGGGGTTCCAAGAGACCCAGTACTTC
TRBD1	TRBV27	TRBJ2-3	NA	CASSGTGTGGWTDTQYF	TGTGCCAGCAGTGGGACCGGGACAGGGGGTTGGACAGATACGCAGTATTTT
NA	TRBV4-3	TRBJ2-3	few	CASSQKPTDTQYF	TGCGCCAGCAGCCAGAAGCCCACAGATACGCAGTATTTT
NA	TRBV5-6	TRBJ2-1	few	CASTLGGNEQFF	TGTGCCAGCACCCTCGGAGGAAATGAGCAGTTCTTC
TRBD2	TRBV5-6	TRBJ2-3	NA	CASSFRSGGGDTQYF	TGTGCCAGCAGCTTTCGTAGCGGGGGGGGAGATACGCAGTATTTT
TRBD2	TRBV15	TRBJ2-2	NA	CATSMGGGYTGELFF	TGTGCCACCAGCATGGGGGGGGGTTACACCGGGGAGCTGTTTTTT
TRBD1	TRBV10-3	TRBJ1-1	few	CAISGGQGGSTEAFF	TGTGCCATCAGTGGGGGACAGGGAGGTAGCACTGAAGCTTTCTTT
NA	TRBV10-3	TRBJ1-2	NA	CAISESGRSGYGYTF	TGTGCCATCAGTGAATCGGGGAGATCGGGCTATGGCTACACCTTC
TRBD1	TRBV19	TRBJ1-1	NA	CASTQTGGTEAFF	TGTGCCAGTACCCAGACAGGGGGCACTGAAGCTTTCTTT
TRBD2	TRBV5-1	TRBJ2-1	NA	CASSWTSGDSNEQFF	TGCGCCAGCAGCTGGACTAGCGGGGATTCCAATGAGCAGTTCTTC
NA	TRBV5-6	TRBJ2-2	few	CASSLLRGDTGELFF	TGTGCCAGCAGCTTGTTGCGGGGAGACACCGGGGAGCTGTTTTTT
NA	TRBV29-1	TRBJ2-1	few	CSVPSSAGYNEQFF	TGCAGCGTCCCCTCGTCCGCCGGCTACAATGAGCAGTTCTTC
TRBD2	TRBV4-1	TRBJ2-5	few	CASSQGGTSGGLDKETQYF	TGCGCCAGCAGCCAAGGGGGGACTAGCGGGGGATTAGATAAAGAGACCCAGTACTTC
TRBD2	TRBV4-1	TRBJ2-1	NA	CASSQEGFGTSGGNEQFF	TGCGCCAGCAGCCAAGAGGGCTTCGGGACTAGCGGGGGCAATGAGCAGTTCTTC